These 31 T cell receptor beta chains share one sample of origin, sequenced in a study of post-analysis software for immune sequencing data. Study-level results: Several TRBV segments (TRBV5-6, TRBV5-1 and TRBV20-1 among them) occurred more frequently in patients than in controls.

Which antigens these TCRs recognize remains unknown. Unique molecular identifiers were carried by the TCR beta cDNA libraries. One entry per CDR3 protein results from TCRdb running MiXCR on the PCR reads. Found here are 550,000 to 700,000 distinct CDR3 sequences, around 47% of them singletons; the top ten hold more than 1.5%. Source material: blood. The receptors come from a girl aged 5-17 years with multiple sclerosis.

This chain connects TRBV29-1 to TRBJ2-7, with D tentatively TRBD1 or TRBD2 (5 bases each). From germline, CDR1 is SQVTM and CDR2 ANQGSEA. With 4 bases removed from V and 3 bases from J, the gap between germline ends came to 13 bases. This CDR3 region has 13 residues. CDR3 sequence (DNA): TGCAGCGTTGTGACAGAGGGAAACTACGAGCAGTACTTC. It specifies CSVVTEGNYEQYF.

The chain couples TRBV7-9 to TRBJ2-3, with D perhaps TRBD1 (6 bases). CDR3 length: 14 residues. Deletions cut 0 bases from V and 3 bases from J, with 7 bases between. Germline assignment: CDR1 SEHNR and CDR2 FQNEAQ (reference sequence). CDR3 sequence (DNA): TGTGCCAGCAGCTTAGCGGGGGCGACAGATACGCAGTATTTT. Translating gives CASSLAGATDTQYF.

A few counts support this clonotype. The CDR3 nucleotides are TGTGCCAGCAGTGGGGACAGGGGAGAGTGGAATCAGCCCCAGCATTTT. Amino acid sequence: CASSGDRGEWNQPQHF. The gene calls are TRBV2 and TRBJ1-5, with 10 bases lining up with TRBD1. The CDR3 loop spans 16 amino acids. Per the germline V gene, CDR1 is SNHLY and CDR2 is FYNNEI. The V and J ends lost 4 bases and 4 bases, in that order; junction bases with no gene match: 7. The full variable domain, its missing parts supplied by reference TRBV2 and TRBJ1-5, is EPEVTQTPSHQVTQMGQEVILRCVPISNHLYFYWYRQILGQKVEFLVSFYNNEISEKSEIFDDQFSVERPDGSNFTLKIRSTKLEDSAMYFCASSGDRGEWNQPQHFGDGTRLSIL.

This sequence joins TRBV19 and TRBJ2-5; tentative D call: TRBD2 (6 bases). Germline V lookup: CDR1 LNHDA, CDR2 SQIVND (reference sequence). The CDR3 totals 16 residues. With 3 bases removed from V and 4 bases from J, the gap between germline ends came to 18 bases. DNA of the CDR3: TGTGCCAGTAGTATCCCCCGTTCCCCGGAGGGAGAGACCCAGTACTTC. Translation gives CASSIPRSPEGETQYF.

Only a few counts were recorded for this clonotype. The chain carries TRBV10-3 and TRBJ2-7; no definite D call. V was trimmed by 8 bases and J by 7 bases, leaving 9 bases between them. Germline V gene sequence: CDR1 ENHRY, CDR2 SYGVKD. The CDR3 sequence is 10 residues long. This CDR3 is CAIGLDEQYF. The CDR3 DNA reads TGTGCCATCGGCCTAGATGAGCAGTACTTC.

Remarks on this clonotype: With a much larger clone just one base away, this may be a read error. This chain joins TRBV28 and TRBJ2-7; D remains ambiguous. Germline assignment: CDR1 MDHEN and CDR2 SYDVKM. V lost 4 bases to trimming and J lost 5 bases, with 6 bases between them. The CDR3 runs 11 residues. The CDR3: CASSSFHEQYF. Written as DNA, the CDR3 is TGTGCCAGCAGTTCCTTCCACGAGCAGTACTTC.

The chain is built from TRBV25-1 and TRBJ2-7, with TRBD2 as a possible D gene (6 bases). The J call may be faulty, since TRBJ2-5 better matches the DNA end. The CDR3 length is 19 residues. In germline, CDR1 is MGHDK, CDR2 SYGVNS. CDR3 DNA sequence: TGTGCCAGCAGTGAGGCCAAGGGAACGGCTAGCGTCGGTCGAGAGACCCAGTACTTC. Protein: CASSEAKGTASVGRETQYF.

The chain combines TRBV13 with TRBJ2-1, with 10 bases that match TRBD2. Trimming took 4 bases from V and 4 from J; bases not matched to a gene: 19. There are 20 residues in the CDR3. Germline CDR1 and CDR2: PRHDT and FYEKMQ (reference sequence). CDR3 nucleotide sequence: TGTGCCAGCAGCTCCCGAGTAGCGGGAGGTTTACCGGCGGGGTACAATGAGCAGTTCTTC. Translated: CASSSRVAGGLPAGYNEQFF.

This rearrangement joins TRBV9 to TRBJ1-1; no definite D call. V was cut by 0 bases and J by 0 bases, with 9 bases left in between. The CDR3 loop spans 15 amino acids. The germline V gene encodes CDR1 SGDLS and CDR2 YYNGEE. The CDR3 region has the DNA TGTGCCAGCAGCGTAGCCACAGCTCTGAACACTGAAGCTTTCTTT. It is translated as CASSVATALNTEAFF.

V and J are TRBV12-3 or TRBV12-4 and TRBJ2-1; 11 bases are shared with TRBD2. The V segment lost 8 bases and the J segment 0 bases; nucleotides outside the gene matches: 6. CDR3 length equals 16 residues. CDR3 region: CASGRLAGTSYNEQFF. The CDR3 DNA reads TGTGCCAGCGGTCGACTAGCGGGGACCTCCTACAATGAGCAGTTCTTC.

The CDR3 DNA reads TGCGCCAGCAGCCACAAAGTTGGCTCCTACGAGCAGTACTTC. The encoded protein is CASSHKVGSYEQYF. This chain uses TRBV5-1 with TRBJ2-7; no definite D call. The V and J ends lost 4 bases and 0 bases respectively, with 11 bases between them. The CDR3 length is 14 residues. Germline values: CDR1 SGHRS, CDR2 YFSETQ.

In its sample, this clonotype was seen a few times. The chain recombines TRBV20-1 with TRBJ1-4; no definite D call. The germline V gene has CDR1 DFQATT and CDR2 SNEGSKA (reference sequence). The CDR3 length is 15 residues. With 1 base removed from V and 2 bases from J, the gap between germline ends came to 11 bases. CDR3 nucleotides: TGCAGTGCTAGAGCGGGAACCGGGACTAATGAAAAACTGTTTTTT. Protein: CSARAGTGTNEKLFF.

The chain couples TRBV5-6 to TRBJ2-7, with 9 bases fitting TRBD1. J was trimmed by 4 bases and V by 5 bases; bases with no gene match: 7. Germline V gives CDR1 SGHDT, CDR2 YYEEEE. The CDR3 contains 14 residues. Here the CDR3 reads CASSSDRGYYEQYF. The DNA for the CDR3 is TGTGCCAGCAGTTCGGACAGGGGTTATTACGAGCAGTACTTC.

The CDR3 spells CSVGDRLYQETQYF. CDR3 in DNA: TGCAGCGTTGGGGACAGGTTATACCAAGAGACCCAGTACTTC. This chain connects TRBV29-1 to TRBJ2-5; 8 positions agree with TRBD1. CDR1 is SQVTM, CDR2 ANQGSEA, per germline. The V segment lost 4 bases and the J segment 0 bases; nucleotides outside the gene matches: 4. The CDR3 covers 14 residues.

The chain employs TRBV29-1 and TRBJ2-7; D ambiguous. Germline loops: CDR1 SQVTM, CDR2 ANQGSEA. CDR3 length: 13 residues. Trimming stripped 4 bases from V and 2 bases from J, with 12 bases between. CDR3 DNA sequence: TGCAGCGTTGCTGGGCCAAATCCCTACGAGCAGTACTTC. Its translation is CSVAGPNPYEQYF.

The CDR3 nucleotides read TGTGCCAGCAGTGATACCAGAGCTGCAACTAATGAAAAACTGTTTTTT. It encodes CASSDTRAATNEKLFF. This rearrangement joins TRBV6-1 to TRBJ1-4; D ambiguous. This CDR3 has 16 amino acids. Looked up from germline, CDR1 is MNHNS and CDR2 is SASEGT. Trimming removed 3 bases at V and 0 bases at J, with 11 bases between.

This clonotype was recorded a few times. V is TRBV4-1 and J is TRBJ1-1, with unresolved D. This CDR3 spans 17 amino acids. Germline-derived CDR1 and CDR2 are MGHRA and YSYEKL. The V gene lost 1 base and the J gene lost 1 base, with 16 bases spanning the gap. The CDR3 loop is CASSQASSRVRNTEAFF. The CDR3 DNA reads TGCGCCAGCAGCCAAGCTTCCAGTAGGGTTAGGAACACTGAAGCTTTCTTT.

In this sample, this clonotype turned up a few times. The chain uses TRBV4-1 and TRBJ2-1, with D perhaps assigned TRBD1 or TRBD2 (6 bases each). Between the trimmed V and J ends, which lost 0 bases and 6 bases, there was a span of 18 bases. In germline, CDR1 is MGHRA, CDR2 YSYEKL. This CDR3 comprises 17 residues. DNA of the CDR3: TGCGCCAGCAGCCAAGATGGGGGGCGTTTCCAAACCAATGAGCAGTTCTTC. The encoded protein is CASSQDGGRFQTNEQFF.

This clonotype was seen more than once but under ten times. The rearrangement links TRBV20-1 to TRBJ1-2, with D unclear. This CDR3 region has 13 residues. Germline assignment: CDR1 DFQATT and CDR2 SNEGSKA (reference sequence). The V end lost 3 bases, the J end lost 2 bases, and 10 bases lay between the germline ends. CDR3 in amino acids: CSASTTDNYGYTF. Written as DNA, the CDR3 is TGCAGTGCTAGTACGACGGACAACTATGGCTACACCTTC.

The V and J genes are TRBV28 and TRBJ2-7; no clear D gene. Germline CDR1 is MDHEN and CDR2 is SYDVKM. This CDR3 has 12 residues. Deletions cut 4 bases from V and 6 bases from J, with 10 bases between. The CDR3 DNA reads as TGTGCCAGCAGTTGGAGCCCCGCCGAGCAGTACTTC. Its translation is CASSWSPAEQYF.

The chain combines TRBV6-1 with TRBJ1-4; D may be TRBD1 (5 bases). The germline V and J ends were trimmed by 2 bases and 14 bases, with 15 bases remaining between them. Germline assignment: CDR1 MNHNS and CDR2 SASEGT. The CDR3 length is 13 residues. CDR3 sequence: CASSERTARDLFF. CDR3 DNA: TGTGCCAGCAGTGAAAGGACGGCGAGGGACCTGTTTTTT.

Only a few counts were recorded for this clonotype. The chain couples TRBV27 to TRBJ2-1, with a tentative D call TRBD1 (6 bases). Germline lookup yields CDR1 MNHEY and CDR2 SMNVEV (reference sequence). The CDR3 totals 15 residues. Trimming pared 6 bases from V and 2 bases from J, leaving 14 bases between. The CDR3 spells CASSPTKGAYNEQFF. In DNA form, the CDR3 reads TGTGCCAGCAGCCCCACAAAGGGGGCCTACAATGAGCAGTTCTTC.

V usage is TRBV4-2 and J usage is TRBJ2-2, with TRBD1 identical over 7 bases. Trimming took 1 base from V and 5 from J; bases not matched to a gene: 10. This CDR3 contains 17 residues. Germline loops: CDR1 LGHNA, CDR2 YNFKEQ. CDR3 in amino acids: CASSQVTGVQKTGELFF. As DNA, the CDR3 is TGTGCCAGCAGCCAAGTAACAGGGGTCCAGAAGACCGGGGAGCTGTTTTTT.

The chain employs TRBV7-2 and TRBJ2-5; maybe TRBD2 (6 bases). The CDR3 totals 16 residues. Germline CDR1 reads SGHTA; CDR2 reads FQGNSA. V lost 3 bases, J lost 5 bases, and 19 bases lay in between. The CDR3 nucleotides read TGTGCCAGCAGCTTTGAATCAAGTAGCGGCAGGGAGACCCAGTACTTC. As protein: CASSFESSSGRETQYF.

A few counts support this clonotype. The rearrangement joins TRBV7-2 to TRBJ1-2; D call uncertain. CDR1 is SGHTA and CDR2 is FQGNSA in the germline V gene. The CDR3 contains 15 residues. V shed 0 bases and J shed 0 bases, with 8 bases lying between them. The CDR3 loop reads CASSLALNPNYGYTF. The DNA of the CDR3 is TGTGCCAGCAGCTTAGCGCTTAACCCTAACTATGGCTACACCTTC.

The rearrangement links TRBV4-1 to TRBJ2-7, with TRBD1 identical over 9 bases. Germline CDR1 and CDR2: MGHRA and YSYEKL. This CDR3 has 17 amino acids. With V trimmed by 1 base and J by 0 bases, 7 bases remained unmatched. In DNA, the CDR3 is TGCGCCAGCAGCCAAGGAAGAAGGGACAGGGACTCCTACGAGCAGTACTTC. Residues: CASSQGRRDRDSYEQYF.

The V call is TRBV20-1, the J call TRBJ1-2; D is unresolved. Per germline, CDR1 DFQATT and CDR2 SNEGSKA (reference sequence). This CDR3 is built from 13 residues. V lost 4 bases, J lost 6 bases, and 15 bases lay in between. In DNA, the CDR3 is TGCAGTGCTACCGAGGGTGCCTCAAATGGCTACACCTTC. This sequence encodes CSATEGASNGYTF.

This clonotype was picked up a small number of times. This chain joins TRBV6-4 and TRBJ2-1; 7 bases are shared with TRBD1. The CDR3 covers 14 residues. CDR1 MRHNA and CDR2 SNTAGT come from the germline V gene. J was trimmed by 3 bases and V by 5 bases; bases with no gene match: 4. The CDR3 reads CASSTGTDYNEQFF. The CDR3 nucleotides read TGTGCCAGCAGTACCGGGACAGACTACAATGAGCAGTTCTTC.

V usage is TRBV3-1 and J usage is TRBJ1-4; D is ambiguous. V was shortened by 0 bases and J by 6 bases, with 8 bases between the two germline ends. Germline-derived CDR1 and CDR2 are LGHDT and YNNKEL (reference sequence). This CDR3 has 14 residues. CDR3 region: CASSQDRADEKLFF. CDR3 in DNA: TGTGCCAGCAGCCAAGACCGGGCAGATGAAAAACTGTTTTTT. Supplemented by reference TRBV3-1 and TRBJ1-4, the full variable domain reads DTAVSQTPKYLVTQMGNDKSIKCEQNLGHDTMYWYKQDSKKFLKIMFSYNNKELIINETVPNRFSPKSPDKAHLNLHINSLELGDSAVYFCASSQDRADEKLFFGSGTQLSVL.

A remark on this clonotype: The junction does not match germline at one end; this may be a read error. The rearrangement uses TRBV3-1 and TRBJ2-7, with D perhaps matching TRBD1 or TRBD2 (5 bases each). This CDR3 contains 20 residues. Germline CDR1 LGHDT, CDR2 YNNKEL (reference sequence). The CDR3: CASTQAMGVGTGPSSYEQYF. CDR3 in DNA: TGTGCCAGCACCCAAGCAATGGGAGTTGGAACGGGACCGAGCTCCTACGAGCAGTACTTC.

The genes are TRBV12-3 or TRBV12-4 and TRBJ1-1; TRBD1 agrees at 7 bases. The CDR3 covers 14 residues. V was clipped by 4 bases and J by 2 bases; unmatched bases: 4. The DNA for the CDR3 is TGTGCCAGCAGTTGGGGGACAGCCAACACTGAAGCTTTCTTT. Its translation: CASSWGTANTEAFF.